This paragraph covers one T cell receptor (beta chain) sequence. The source of the sample is a study of blood T cell repertoires in COVID-19. In the study overall: The analysed material was cDNA or gDNA that came from T cells, B-cell-depleted T cells, or PBMCs.

Per the original methods: Reference gene primer amplification gave nucleated cell count estimates. Using immunoSEQ multiplex PCR, the repertoire was profiled, and TCRdb retains in-frame clones only, with some absent. V and J calls and clone size come straight from that table; D and trimming were deduced from the DNA. Of some 96,000 clones in the sample, 80% were seen once. The CDR3 consists of 14 residues. The germline V gene has CDR1 SGHDT and CDR2 YYEEEE. J gave up 10 bases and V 4 bases, and 6 bases lay outside the gene matches. The V call is TRBV5-6, the J call TRBJ1-6; TRBD1 matches at 9 bases. The receptor comes from a man aged 65-85 years with active or convalescent COVID-19. Specimen: peripheral blood. CDR3 nucleotides: TGTGCCAGCAGCGCGGACAGGGGCCGGTCACCCCTCCACTTT. Its translation: CASSADRGRSPLHF. Full variable domain (remainder filled in from reference TRBV5-6 and TRBJ1-6): DAGVTQSPTHLIKTRGQQVTLRCSPKSGHDTVSWYQQALGQGPQFIFQYYEEEERQRGNFPDRFSGHQFPNYSSELNVNALLLGDSALYLCASSADRGRSPLHFGNGTRLTVT.